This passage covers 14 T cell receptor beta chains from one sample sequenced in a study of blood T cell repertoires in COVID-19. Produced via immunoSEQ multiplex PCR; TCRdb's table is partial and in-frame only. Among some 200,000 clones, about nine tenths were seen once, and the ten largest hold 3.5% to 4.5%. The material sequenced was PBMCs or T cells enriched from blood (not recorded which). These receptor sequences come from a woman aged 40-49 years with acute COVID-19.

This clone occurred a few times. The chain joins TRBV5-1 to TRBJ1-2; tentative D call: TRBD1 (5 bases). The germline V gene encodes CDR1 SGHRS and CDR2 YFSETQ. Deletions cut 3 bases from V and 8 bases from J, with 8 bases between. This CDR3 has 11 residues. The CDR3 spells CASSSGQGYTF. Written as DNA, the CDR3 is TGCGCCAGCAGCTCCGGACAAGGCTACACCTTC.

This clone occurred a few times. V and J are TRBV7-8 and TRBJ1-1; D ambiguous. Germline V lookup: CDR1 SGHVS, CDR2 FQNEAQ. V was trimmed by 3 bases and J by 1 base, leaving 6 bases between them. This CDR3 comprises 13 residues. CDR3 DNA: TGTGCCAGCAGCTTTAACACGAACACTGAAGCTTTCTTT. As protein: CASSFNTNTEAFF. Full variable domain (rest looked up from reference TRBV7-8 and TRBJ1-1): GAGVSQSPRYKVAKRGQDVALRCDPISGHVSLFWYQQALGQGPEFLTYFQNEAQLDKSGLPSDRFFAERPEGSVSTLKIQRTQQEDSAVYLCASSFNTNTEAFFGQGTRLTVV.

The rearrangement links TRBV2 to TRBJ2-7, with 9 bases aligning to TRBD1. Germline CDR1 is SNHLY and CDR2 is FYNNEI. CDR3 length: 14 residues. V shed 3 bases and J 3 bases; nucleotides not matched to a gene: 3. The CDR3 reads CASSEDRGRYEQYF. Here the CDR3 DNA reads TGTGCCAGCAGTGAGGACAGGGGCCGCTACGAGCAGTACTTC.

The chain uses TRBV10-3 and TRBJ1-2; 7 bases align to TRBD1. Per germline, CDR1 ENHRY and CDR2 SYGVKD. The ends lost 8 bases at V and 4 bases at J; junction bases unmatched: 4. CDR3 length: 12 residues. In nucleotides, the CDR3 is TGTGCCATCGGGGACAGCGCCTATGGCTACACCTTC. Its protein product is CAIGDSAYGYTF.

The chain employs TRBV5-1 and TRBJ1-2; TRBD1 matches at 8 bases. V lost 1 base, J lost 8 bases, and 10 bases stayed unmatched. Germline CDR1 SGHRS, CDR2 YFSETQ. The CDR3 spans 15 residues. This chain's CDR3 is CASSLSTTGALGYTF. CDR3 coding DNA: TGCGCCAGCAGCTTGTCAACGACAGGGGCGCTAGGCTACACCTTC.

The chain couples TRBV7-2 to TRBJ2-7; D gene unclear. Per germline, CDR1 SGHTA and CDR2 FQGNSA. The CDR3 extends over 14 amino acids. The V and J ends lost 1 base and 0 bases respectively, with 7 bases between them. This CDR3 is CASSLEQSSYEQYF. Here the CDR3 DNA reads TGTGCCAGCAGCTTAGAACAGAGCTCCTACGAGCAGTACTTC. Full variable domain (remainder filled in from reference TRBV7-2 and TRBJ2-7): GAGVSQSPSNKVTEKGKDVELRCDPISGHTALYWYRQSLGQGLEFLIYFQGNSAPDKSGLPSDRFSAERTGGSVSTLTIQRTQQEDSAVYLCASSLEQSSYEQYFGPGTRLTVT.

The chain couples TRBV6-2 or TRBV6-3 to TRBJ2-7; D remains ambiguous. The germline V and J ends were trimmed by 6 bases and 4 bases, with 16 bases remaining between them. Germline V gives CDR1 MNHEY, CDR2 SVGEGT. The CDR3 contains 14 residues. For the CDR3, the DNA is TGTGCCAGCAGCCCACCGGTAGAGTCATACGAGCAGTACTTC. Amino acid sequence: CASSPPVESYEQYF.

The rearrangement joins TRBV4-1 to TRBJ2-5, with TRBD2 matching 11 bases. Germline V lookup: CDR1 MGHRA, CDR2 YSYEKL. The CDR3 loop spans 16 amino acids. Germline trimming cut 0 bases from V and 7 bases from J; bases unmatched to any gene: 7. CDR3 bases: TGCGCCAGCAGCCAAGAATTAGCGGGGGGGCTCGGGACCCAGTACTTC. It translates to CASSQELAGGLGTQYF.

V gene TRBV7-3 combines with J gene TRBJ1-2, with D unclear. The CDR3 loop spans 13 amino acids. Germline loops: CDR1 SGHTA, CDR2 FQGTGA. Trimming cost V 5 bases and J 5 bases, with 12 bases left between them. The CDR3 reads CASSLDGKYGYTF. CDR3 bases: TGTGCCAGCAGCCTAGACGGGAAGTATGGCTACACCTTC.

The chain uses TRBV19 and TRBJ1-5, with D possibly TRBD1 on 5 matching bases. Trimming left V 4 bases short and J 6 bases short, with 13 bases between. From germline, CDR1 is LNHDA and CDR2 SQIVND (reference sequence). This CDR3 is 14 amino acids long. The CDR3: CASSSRSGGQPQHF. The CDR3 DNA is TGTGCCAGTAGTAGCCGAAGCGGGGGTCAGCCCCAGCATTTT.

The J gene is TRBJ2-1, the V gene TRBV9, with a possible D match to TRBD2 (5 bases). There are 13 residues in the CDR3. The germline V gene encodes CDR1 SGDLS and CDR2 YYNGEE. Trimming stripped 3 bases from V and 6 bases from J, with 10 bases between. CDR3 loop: CASSAGGPNEQFF. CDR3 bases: TGTGCCAGCAGCGCTGGCGGGCCCAATGAGCAGTTCTTC.

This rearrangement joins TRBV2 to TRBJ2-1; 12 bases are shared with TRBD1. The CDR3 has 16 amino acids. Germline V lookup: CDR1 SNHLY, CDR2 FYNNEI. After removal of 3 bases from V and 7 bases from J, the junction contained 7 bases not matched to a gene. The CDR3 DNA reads TGTGCCAGCAGTGACCCCGGGACAGGGGGCGAGAATGAGCAGTTCTTC. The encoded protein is CASSDPGTGGENEQFF.

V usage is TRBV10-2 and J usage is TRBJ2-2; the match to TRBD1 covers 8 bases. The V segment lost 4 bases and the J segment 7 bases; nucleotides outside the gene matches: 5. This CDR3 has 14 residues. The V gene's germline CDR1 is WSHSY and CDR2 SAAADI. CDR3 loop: CASSVTGADGELFF. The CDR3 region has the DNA TGCGCCAGCAGTGTGACAGGGGCGGACGGGGAGCTGTTTTTT.

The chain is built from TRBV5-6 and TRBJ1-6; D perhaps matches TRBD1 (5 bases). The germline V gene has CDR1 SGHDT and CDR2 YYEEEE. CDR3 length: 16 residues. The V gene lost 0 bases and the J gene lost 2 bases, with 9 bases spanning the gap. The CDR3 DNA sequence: TGTGCCAGCAGCTTGGAGCGGGGCGCCTATAATTCACCCCTCCACTTT. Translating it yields CASSLERGAYNSPLHF.